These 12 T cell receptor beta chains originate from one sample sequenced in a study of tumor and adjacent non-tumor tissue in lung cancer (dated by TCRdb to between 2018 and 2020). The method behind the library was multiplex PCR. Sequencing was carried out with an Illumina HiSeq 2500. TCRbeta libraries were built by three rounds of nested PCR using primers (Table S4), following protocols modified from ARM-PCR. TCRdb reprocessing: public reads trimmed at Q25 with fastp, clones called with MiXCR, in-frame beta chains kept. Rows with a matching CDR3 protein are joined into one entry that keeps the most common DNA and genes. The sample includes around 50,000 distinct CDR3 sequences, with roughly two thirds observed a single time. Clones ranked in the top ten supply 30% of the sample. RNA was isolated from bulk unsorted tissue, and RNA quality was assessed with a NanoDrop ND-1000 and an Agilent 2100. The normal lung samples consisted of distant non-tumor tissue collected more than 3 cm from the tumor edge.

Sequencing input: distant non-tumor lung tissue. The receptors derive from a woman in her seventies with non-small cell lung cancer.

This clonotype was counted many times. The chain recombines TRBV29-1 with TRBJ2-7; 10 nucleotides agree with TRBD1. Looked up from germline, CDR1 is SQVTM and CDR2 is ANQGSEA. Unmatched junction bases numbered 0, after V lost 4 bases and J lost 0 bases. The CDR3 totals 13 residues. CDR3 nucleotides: TGCAGCGTTGGGACAGGGGGCTCCTACGAGCAGTACTTC. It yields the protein CSVGTGGSYEQYF.

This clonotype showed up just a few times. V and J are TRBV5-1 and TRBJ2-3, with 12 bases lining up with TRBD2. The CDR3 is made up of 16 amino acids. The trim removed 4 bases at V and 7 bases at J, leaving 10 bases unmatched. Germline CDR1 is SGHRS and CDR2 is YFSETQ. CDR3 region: CASSLTGLAGSNTQYF. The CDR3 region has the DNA TGCGCCAGCAGCCTGACTGGACTAGCGGGAAGTAATACGCAGTATTTT.

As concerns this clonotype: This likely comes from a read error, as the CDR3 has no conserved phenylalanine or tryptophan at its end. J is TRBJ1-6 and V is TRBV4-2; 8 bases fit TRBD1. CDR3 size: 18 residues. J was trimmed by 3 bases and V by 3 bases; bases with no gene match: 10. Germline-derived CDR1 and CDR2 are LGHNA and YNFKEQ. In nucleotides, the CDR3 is TGTGCCAGCAGCCACCTAACTTCGGGACAGGACTATAATTCACCCCTCCACTCT. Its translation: CASSHLTSGQDYNSPLHS.

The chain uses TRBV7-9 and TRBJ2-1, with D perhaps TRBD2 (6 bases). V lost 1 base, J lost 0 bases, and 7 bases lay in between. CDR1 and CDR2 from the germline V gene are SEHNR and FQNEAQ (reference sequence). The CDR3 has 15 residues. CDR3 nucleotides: TGTGCCAGCAGCTTAGACGGGAGCTCCTACAATGAGCAGTTCTTC. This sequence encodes CASSLDGSSYNEQFF.

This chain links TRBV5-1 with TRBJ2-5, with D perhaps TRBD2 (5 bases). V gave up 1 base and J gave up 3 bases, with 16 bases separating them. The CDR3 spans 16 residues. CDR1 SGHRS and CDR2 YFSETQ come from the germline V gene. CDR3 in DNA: TGCGCCAGCAGCTTGAGGACCAGCGGCCCCGAAGAGACCCAGTACTTC. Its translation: CASSLRTSGPEETQYF.

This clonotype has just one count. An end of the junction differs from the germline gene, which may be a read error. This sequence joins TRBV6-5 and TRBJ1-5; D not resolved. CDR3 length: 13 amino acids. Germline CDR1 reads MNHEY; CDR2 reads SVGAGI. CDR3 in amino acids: CASSCLSGGFQHF. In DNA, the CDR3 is TGTGCAAGCAGTTGCCTCAGCGGAGGATTCCAGCATTTT.

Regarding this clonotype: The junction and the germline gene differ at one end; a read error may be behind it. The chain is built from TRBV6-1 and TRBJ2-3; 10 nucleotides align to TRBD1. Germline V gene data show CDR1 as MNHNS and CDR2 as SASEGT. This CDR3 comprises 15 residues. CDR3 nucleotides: TGTGCCAGGATGGACAAGCGGGACAGGGGAGATACGCAGTACTTT. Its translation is CARMDKRDRGDTQYF.

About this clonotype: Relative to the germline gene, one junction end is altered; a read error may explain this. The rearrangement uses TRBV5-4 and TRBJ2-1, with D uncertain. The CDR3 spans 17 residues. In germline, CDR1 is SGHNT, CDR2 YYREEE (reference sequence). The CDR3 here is CVSSPSSGANLGNEEFF. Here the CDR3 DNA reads TGTGTCAGCAGCCCGAGTTCAGGCGCAAATTTGGGCAATGAGGAGTTCTTC. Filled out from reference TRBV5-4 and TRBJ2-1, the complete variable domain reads ETGVTQSPTHLIKTRGQQVTLRCSSQSGHNTVSWYQQALGQGPQFIFQYYREEENGRGNFPPRFSGLQFPNYSSELNVNALELDDSALYLCVSSPSSGANLGNEEFFGPGTRLTVL.

The DNA for the CDR3 is TGTGCCAGCAGTACTAGGACTAGCGGGGGGGGAGATACGCAGTATTTT. Its protein product is CASSTRTSGGGDTQYF. This chain uses TRBV11-2 with TRBJ2-3, with TRBD2 matching 15 bases. Germline V CDR1 and CDR2: SGHAT, FQNNGV. With V trimmed by 6 bases and J by 5 bases, 6 bases remained unmatched. The CDR3 runs to 16 residues.

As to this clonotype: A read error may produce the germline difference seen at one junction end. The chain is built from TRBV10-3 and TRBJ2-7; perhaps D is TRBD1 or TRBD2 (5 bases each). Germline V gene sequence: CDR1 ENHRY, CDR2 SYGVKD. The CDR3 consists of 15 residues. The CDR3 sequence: CAIGEGTSGSYERYF. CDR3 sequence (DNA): TGTGCCATCGGTGAGGGGACCAGCGGTTCCTACGAGCGGTACTTC.

The CDR3 is CASSSALAGLYSEQFF. The CDR3 DNA reads as TGTGCCAGCAGCTCAGCCCTAGCGGGCCTGTACAGCGAGCAGTTCTTC. The J gene is TRBJ2-1, the V gene TRBV11-1, with TRBD2 matching 8 bases. In germline, CDR1 is SGHAT, CDR2 FQDESV (reference sequence). The CDR3 is 16 amino acids. Germline trimming cut 4 bases from V and 10 bases from J; bases unmatched to any gene: 15.

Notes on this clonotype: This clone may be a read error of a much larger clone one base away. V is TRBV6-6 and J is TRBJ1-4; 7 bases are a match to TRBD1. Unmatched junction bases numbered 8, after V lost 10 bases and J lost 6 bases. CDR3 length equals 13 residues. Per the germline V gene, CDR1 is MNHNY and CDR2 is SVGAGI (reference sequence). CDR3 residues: CAIMTGPYEKLFF. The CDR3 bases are TGTGCCATCATGACAGGGCCCTATGAAAAACTGTTTTTT.